A selection of T cell receptor beta chains follows, all from one sample in a study of shared clonotypes between healthy human individuals. Profiling relied on immunoSEQ multiplex PCR, and the TCRdb table lists in-frame clones only, not all of them. The sample has approximately 2.5 million clones, under 95% seen once. Source material: naive CD4+ T cells from PBMCs. All receptors come from a man aged 18-30 years in good health. Some clones in this sample may be carry-over from other donors' samples. The CDR3 runs from the conserved cysteine through the conserved F or W. D genes are given only for firm matches. Clone size appears in some rows only: once, few, many, or a class for an expanded clone.

abundance: NA; d_gene: NA; v_gene: TRBV5-8; j_gene: TRBJ1-4; CDR3nt: TGTGCCAGCAGCTTGAGGTTTGGAGAAAAACTGTTTTTT; CDR3aa: CASSLRFGEKLFF
abundance: NA; d_gene: TRBD2; v_gene: TRBV14; j_gene: TRBJ2-1; CDR3nt: TGTGCCAGCAGCCAAACTCTAGCGGGAGTTGTACGGTACAATGAGCAGTTCTTC; CDR3aa: CASSQTLAGVVRYNEQFF
abundance: NA; d_gene: TRBD1; v_gene: TRBV28; j_gene: TRBJ2-7; CDR3nt: TGTGCCAGCAGCCCGTCACCGGGACAGGGGCGGAACGAGCAGTACTTC; CDR3aa: CASSPSPGQGRNEQYF
abundance: NA; d_gene: NA; v_gene: TRBV9; j_gene: TRBJ1-3; CDR3nt: TGTGCCAGCAGCGTGTTCAGTGGAAACACCATATATTTT; CDR3aa: CASSVFSGNTIYF
abundance: NA; d_gene: TRBD2; v_gene: TRBV28; j_gene: TRBJ2-7; CDR3nt: TGTGCCAGCAGGACTAGCGGTGCCTACGAGCAGTACTTC; CDR3aa: CASRTSGAYEQYF
abundance: NA; d_gene: TRBD2; v_gene: TRBV7-2; j_gene: TRBJ2-7; CDR3nt: TGTGCCAGCAGTTCCGGGACTAGTACCTCCGAGCAGTACTTC; CDR3aa: CASSSGTSTSEQYF
abundance: few; d_gene: NA; v_gene: TRBV28; j_gene: TRBJ1-4; CDR3nt: TGTGCCAGCAGGGAATCGGGGAAGGACGAAAAACTGTTTTTT; CDR3aa: CASRESGKDEKLFF
abundance: NA; d_gene: TRBD2; v_gene: TRBV7-2; j_gene: TRBJ2-5; CDR3nt: TGTGCCAGCAGCCTTACTAGCGGGACACAAGAGACCCAGTACTTC; CDR3aa: CASSLTSGTQETQYF
abundance: NA; d_gene: NA; v_gene: TRBV28; j_gene: TRBJ2-1; CDR3nt: TGTGCCAGCAGTTCCGGGGGGACAGCGAACAATGAGCAGTTCTTC; CDR3aa: CASSSGGTANNEQFF
abundance: NA; d_gene: NA; v_gene: TRBV28; j_gene: TRBJ1-5; CDR3nt: TGTGCCAGCAGTTTGAGGAGCAATCAGCCCCAGCATTTT; CDR3aa: CASSLRSNQPQHF
abundance: NA; d_gene: NA; v_gene: TRBV28; j_gene: TRBJ2-1; CDR3nt: TGTGCCAGCAGTAGTCCGGTACAAGCCTCCTACAATGAGCAGTTCTTC; CDR3aa: CASSSPVQASYNEQFF
abundance: NA; d_gene: TRBD2; v_gene: TRBV5-4; j_gene: TRBJ2-3; CDR3nt: TGTGCCAGCAGCTTGGTACGGTCTAGCGGGAGGAAAGTGAGATTT; CDR3aa: CASSLVRSSGRKVRF
abundance: NA; d_gene: NA; v_gene: TRBV5-1; j_gene: TRBJ2-2; CDR3nt: TGCGCCAGCACCCCACAGGGGAGGTCGGACACCGGGGAGCTGTTTTTT; CDR3aa: CASTPQGRSDTGELFF
abundance: NA; d_gene: NA; v_gene: TRBV11-3; j_gene: TRBJ2-1; CDR3nt: TGTGCCAGCAGCTTAGCAGGAGGCTCCTACAATGAGCAGTTCTTC; CDR3aa: CASSLAGGSYNEQFF
abundance: NA; d_gene: NA; v_gene: TRBV19; j_gene: TRBJ2-7; CDR3nt: TGTGCCAGTAAAGGGCGGGACCTAGGGGAGCAGTACTTC; CDR3aa: CASKGRDLGEQYF
abundance: NA; d_gene: NA; v_gene: TRBV4-3; j_gene: TRBJ2-4; CDR3nt: TGCGCCAGCAGCCAGGAGACGCCCATTTGGGGGTCCAAAAACATTCAGTACTTC; CDR3aa: CASSQETPIWGSKNIQYF
abundance: few; d_gene: NA; v_gene: TRBV6-5; j_gene: TRBJ2-3; CDR3nt: TGTGCCAGCGTTTCGAGAAGCACAGATACGCAGTATTTT; CDR3aa: CASVSRSTDTQYF
abundance: NA; d_gene: TRBD2; v_gene: TRBV19; j_gene: TRBJ2-7; CDR3nt: TGTGCCAGTAGAAACCTAGCGGGAGAGTACGAGCAGTACTTC; CDR3aa: CASRNLAGEYEQYF
abundance: NA; d_gene: NA; v_gene: TRBV28; j_gene: TRBJ2-7; CDR3nt: TGTGCCAGCAGTCCCTTAGGGAGGTCCTACGAGCAGTACTTC; CDR3aa: CASSPLGRSYEQYF
abundance: NA; d_gene: TRBD2; v_gene: TRBV14; j_gene: TRBJ2-7; CDR3nt: TGTGCCAGCAGCCAAGAGGTAGCGGGAGGGCTCTACGAGCAGTACTTC; CDR3aa: CASSQEVAGGLYEQYF
abundance: NA; d_gene: NA; v_gene: TRBV7-9; j_gene: TRBJ2-7; CDR3nt: TGTGCCAGCAGCTTAGACAATGACTCCTACGAGCAGTACTTC; CDR3aa: CASSLDNDSYEQYF
abundance: NA; d_gene: TRBD1; v_gene: TRBV25-1; j_gene: TRBJ2-7; CDR3nt: TGTGCCAGCCAGGAAGCCGGGACAGGGTCCCTCGAGCAGTACTTC; CDR3aa: CASQEAGTGSLEQYF
abundance: NA; d_gene: NA; v_gene: TRBV7-9; j_gene: TRBJ1-1; CDR3nt: TGTGCCAGCAGCTTTCTCCCGGCTGCCAAAGCTTTCTTT; CDR3aa: CASSFLPAAKAFF
abundance: NA; d_gene: NA; v_gene: TRBV25-1; j_gene: TRBJ1-2; CDR3nt: TGTGCCAGCAGTGAATACAGCAGTGGCTACACCTTC; CDR3aa: CASSEYSSGYTF
abundance: once; d_gene: TRBD2; v_gene: TRBV7-9; j_gene: TRBJ2-7; CDR3nt: TGTGCCAGCAGCTTCTTGGGGAGGGAGCACTCCTACGAGCAGTACTTC; CDR3aa: CASSFLGREHSYEQYF
abundance: NA; d_gene: NA; v_gene: TRBV11-1; j_gene: TRBJ1-1; CDR3nt: TGTGCCAGCAGCTTAGGATTAGGACTGAACACTGAAGCTTTCTTT; CDR3aa: CASSLGLGLNTEAFF
abundance: NA; d_gene: TRBD2; v_gene: TRBV7-9; j_gene: TRBJ2-1; CDR3nt: TGTGCCAGCAGCTTAGGGGTAGCGGGAGGGGCCAACAATGAGCAGTTCTTC; CDR3aa: CASSLGVAGGANNEQFF
abundance: NA; d_gene: NA; v_gene: TRBV9; j_gene: TRBJ2-2; CDR3nt: TGTGCCAGCAGCGTATATAGTGGGCTCGGGGAGCTGTTTTTT; CDR3aa: CASSVYSGLGELFF
abundance: NA; d_gene: NA; v_gene: TRBV25-1; j_gene: TRBJ2-7; CDR3nt: TGTGCCAGCACGGGAGAACTCTCCTACGAGCAGTACTTC; CDR3aa: CASTGELSYEQYF
abundance: NA; d_gene: TRBD2; v_gene: TRBV7-9; j_gene: TRBJ2-1; CDR3nt: TGTGCCGCCCCTGGCGGGAGGTCACCGAACCCCTACAATGAGCAGTTCTTC; CDR3aa: CAAPGGRSPNPYNEQFF
abundance: NA; d_gene: TRBD1; v_gene: TRBV7-6; j_gene: TRBJ2-6; CDR3nt: TGTGCCAGCAGCTTCAGACAGGGCCTGTCCGGGGCCAACGTCCTGACTTTC; CDR3aa: CASSFRQGLSGANVLTF
abundance: NA; d_gene: TRBD2; v_gene: TRBV6-6; j_gene: TRBJ2-1; CDR3nt: TGTGCCAGCAGCCGGACTAGCGGGAGTTACAATGAGCAGTTCTTC; CDR3aa: CASSRTSGSYNEQFF
abundance: NA; d_gene: TRBD2; v_gene: TRBV19; j_gene: TRBJ2-1; CDR3nt: TGTGCCAGTAGTGTAGCGGGCGTTTATGAGCAGTTCTTC; CDR3aa: CASSVAGVYEQFF
abundance: NA; d_gene: NA; v_gene: TRBV5-1; j_gene: TRBJ2-7; CDR3nt: TGCGCCAGCAAAATCCTTCCGGGAGAGCAGTACTTC; CDR3aa: CASKILPGEQYF
abundance: NA; d_gene: NA; v_gene: TRBV28; j_gene: TRBJ1-1; CDR3nt: TGTGCCAGCAGTTCGGGGGGCAGGGGAGCTTTCTTT; CDR3aa: CASSSGGRGAFF
abundance: NA; d_gene: NA; v_gene: TRBV9; j_gene: TRBJ2-7; CDR3nt: TGTGCCAGCAGCGAGGGACTGACCGTCTACGAGCAGTACTTC; CDR3aa: CASSEGLTVYEQYF
abundance: NA; d_gene: TRBD1; v_gene: TRBV28; j_gene: TRBJ2-1; CDR3nt: TGTGCCAGCAGTAGACGAACAGGGGCGAATGAGCAGTTCTTC; CDR3aa: CASSRRTGANEQFF
abundance: NA; d_gene: NA; v_gene: TRBV28; j_gene: TRBJ2-1; CDR3nt: TGTGCCAGCAGTGTTAGAGAGCAGTTCTTC; CDR3aa: CASSVREQFF
abundance: NA; d_gene: NA; v_gene: TRBV5-6; j_gene: TRBJ2-3; CDR3nt: TGTGCCAGCAGCTTGAGGACGTGGGGAGATACGCAGTATTTT; CDR3aa: CASSLRTWGDTQYF
abundance: NA; d_gene: TRBD1; v_gene: TRBV29-1; j_gene: TRBJ2-7; CDR3nt: TGCAGCGTTGAGGGGACAGGGAAAACTTCTTACTTC; CDR3aa: CSVEGTGKTSYF
abundance: NA; d_gene: NA; v_gene: TRBV28; j_gene: TRBJ2-2; CDR3nt: TGTGCCAGCAGGGAGGGACCCCCCGGGGAGCTGTTTTTT; CDR3aa: CASREGPPGELFF
abundance: NA; d_gene: TRBD1; v_gene: TRBV18; j_gene: TRBJ2-2; CDR3nt: TGTGCCAGCTCACCAGTGGGACAGGTCGGGCGGGAGCTGTTTTTT; CDR3aa: CASSPVGQVGRELFF
abundance: NA; d_gene: NA; v_gene: TRBV9; j_gene: TRBJ2-7; CDR3nt: TGTGCCAGCAGCGTAGAAACGGGCTACGAGCAGTACTTC; CDR3aa: CASSVETGYEQYF
abundance: NA; d_gene: NA; v_gene: TRBV7-3; j_gene: TRBJ2-1; CDR3nt: TGTGCCAGCAGCCTCCTGGGGACGTCCTACAATGAGCAGTTCTTC; CDR3aa: CASSLLGTSYNEQFF
abundance: NA; d_gene: NA; v_gene: TRBV7-2; j_gene: TRBJ1-1; CDR3nt: TGTGCCAGCAGCCCCGGGACATCCAAACCGAACACTGAAGCTTTCTTT; CDR3aa: CASSPGTSKPNTEAFF
abundance: NA; d_gene: TRBD2; v_gene: TRBV20-1; j_gene: TRBJ2-1; CDR3nt: TGCAGTGCTAGGGGAGGGAATGAGCAGTTCTTC; CDR3aa: CSARGGNEQFF